This T cell receptor (beta chain) was sequenced in a study of blood T cells in healthy people across ages. Study as a whole: For every two T cells, template switching captured about one barcoded beta molecule. Study-level findings and limits: Among long-lived donors, naive CD4+ cells were more numerous and diversity higher than in aged donors. Conclusively comparing naive with antigen-experienced cells was impossible with unsorted PBMCs.

CDR3 size: 12 residues. The germline V gene has CDR1 DFQATT and CDR2 SNEGSKA (reference sequence). This clonotype was picked up a small number of times. Its specificity is not known. Each donor was a healthy Caucasian individual from Russia, aged roughly 6 to 95. It was with a sample-barcoded 5' primer and a J-beta primer mix that a second PCR of roughly 7 to 12 cycles was run. Each CDR3 protein is one row after TCRdb ran MiXCR on the 5' RACE reads. The sample shows roughly 1,500,000 distinct CDR3 sequences, 34% of them seen only once. This clonotype was obtained from a woman aged 25 to 39 in good health. Sequencing input: blood. The chain employs TRBV20-1 and TRBJ2-5, with D hard to call. The tail of the sequence fits TRBJ2-7 better, so the J call may be wrong. CDR3 residues: CSARFRFNEQYF. CDR3 bases: TGCAGTGCTAGGTTTAGGTTCAACGAGCAGTACTTC.